This is a list of T cell receptor beta chains from one sample in a study of blood T cell repertoires in COVID-19. TCRdb keeps only in-frame clones here, not all; method: immunoSEQ multiplex PCR. The sample yields some 260,000 clones, approximately 80% seen once. Input material: peripheral blood. The origin of the receptors is a man older than 75 with acute or convalescent COVID-19. CDR3s include the opening cysteine and the closing phenylalanine or tryptophan. A D gene is named only where the DNA matches it firmly.

TRBJ2-7 - TRBV27 CASSSTGLPAREQYF TGTGCCAGCAGTTCCACGGGACTCCCGGCGAGGGAGCAGTACTTC
TRBJ2-7 - TRBV6-5 CASSTLIPSTNEQYF TGTGCCAGCTCGACCCTCATCCCTAGCACTAACGAGCAGTACTTC
TRBJ2-1 TRBD1 TRBV2 CASSGGTVYNEQFF TGTGCCAGCAGTGGGGGGACAGTCTACAATGAGCAGTTCTTC
TRBJ2-7 - TRBV15 CATSRDLLAGREQYF TGTGCCACCAGCAGAGATTTGCTAGCAGGAAGGGAGCAGTACTTC
TRBJ1-1 - TRBV27 CASSLTVGSTEAFF TGTGCCAGCAGTTTAACCGTTGGTAGCACTGAAGCTTTCTTT
TRBJ2-3 TRBD2 TRBV2 CASRARLAGADTQYF TGTGCCAGCAGGGCCCGACTAGCGGGTGCAGATACGCAGTATTTT
TRBJ2-7 TRBD2 TRBV27 CASSSPGGVDEQYF TGTGCCAGCAGTTCCCCTGGGGGGGTGGACGAGCAGTACTTC
TRBJ2-7 TRBD2 TRBV7-6 CASSLTSGKYEQYF TGTGCCAGCAGCTTAACTAGCGGGAAGTACGAGCAGTACTTC
TRBJ2-7 - TRBV18 CASSPLDTLSYEQYF TGTGCCAGCTCACCCCTCGACACTCTCTCCTACGAGCAGTACTTC
TRBJ1-2 TRBD1 TRBV7-9 CASSSAGTALNYGYTF TGTGCCAGCAGCTCGGCCGGGACAGCGCTTAACTATGGCTACACCTTC
TRBJ1-1 - TRBV6-4 CATTTGNTEAFF TGTGCCACGACCACGGGGAACACTGAAGCTTTCTTT